This entry lists 21 T cell receptor beta chains sequenced from one sample in a study of blood T cell repertoires in COVID-19. The data were produced by immunoSEQ multiplex PCR, yet TCRdb's version contains in-frame clones alone and is incomplete. The sample lists about 310,000 clones, around nine tenths occurring once. The sequenced material came from PBMCs or T cells enriched from blood (not recorded which). These receptors came from a woman in her thirties who had recovered from COVID-19.

The chain links TRBV19 to TRBJ1-5; no clear D. V lost 3 bases to trimming and J lost 1 base, with 13 bases between them. Germline V CDR1 and CDR2: LNHDA, SQIVND (reference sequence). This CDR3 spans 16 amino acids. The CDR3 DNA sequence: TGTGCCAGTAGTATTGGGTCGGGAGCAAGCAATCAGCCCCAGCATTTT. Translated, it gives CASSIGSGASNQPQHF.

The chain couples TRBV5-1 to TRBJ2-5, with D tentatively TRBD1 (5 bases). Trimming took 0 bases from V and 4 from J, leaving 13 bases between them. Per germline, CDR1 SGHRS and CDR2 YFSETQ. The CDR3 consists of 15 residues. CDR3 DNA: TGCGCCAGCAGCTTGGAATCGGGTACAGGAGAGACCCAGTACTTC. Its protein is CASSLESGTGETQYF.

V and J are TRBV5-1 and TRBJ2-7, with a possible D match to TRBD1 (5 bases). V shed 2 bases and J shed 5 bases, with 11 bases lying between them. There are 13 residues in the CDR3. From germline, CDR1 is SGHRS and CDR2 YFSETQ. The CDR3 region is CASSLAGHHEQYF. The CDR3 DNA reads TGCGCCAGCAGCTTAGCAGGGCACCACGAGCAGTACTTC.

The CDR3 nucleotides are TGCAGCGTTGAAGGACTAGCGGGAGCTGTAACATACGAGCAGTACTTC. Translation: CSVEGLAGAVTYEQYF. The chain links TRBV29-1 to TRBJ2-7; 12 bases are a match to TRBD2. Germline CDR1 is SQVTM and CDR2 is ANQGSEA. V was clipped by 1 base and J by 4 bases; unmatched bases: 8. This CDR3 contains 16 residues.

The genes are TRBV27 and TRBJ2-3, with D perhaps matching TRBD2 (5 bases). V was pared by 3 bases and J by 3 bases, with 13 bases between. The CDR3 is made up of 15 amino acids. Germline CDR1 MNHEY, CDR2 SMNVEV (reference sequence). As DNA, the CDR3 is TGTGCCAGCAGTTTTCGGCCTAGCAGGACAGATACGCAGTATTTT. Amino acids: CASSFRPSRTDTQYF.

V is TRBV27 and J is TRBJ2-7; 7 nucleotides match TRBD1. The trim removed 3 bases at V and 5 bases at J, leaving 13 bases unmatched. Germline loops: CDR1 MNHEY, CDR2 SMNVEV (reference sequence). The CDR3 loop spans 16 amino acids. CDR3: CASSFRSSGTANEQYF. The CDR3, as DNA: TGTGCCAGCAGTTTCCGTAGTTCCGGGACAGCAAACGAGCAGTACTTC.

This chain uses TRBV28 with TRBJ2-6; D may be TRBD2 (5 bases). The CDR3 spans 14 residues. Trimming removed 8 bases at V and 0 bases at J, with 8 bases between. Germline assignment: CDR1 MDHEN and CDR2 SYDVKM. The DNA of the CDR3 is TGTGCCAGCCGGACTTTCTCTGGGGCCAACGTCCTGACTTTC. It translates to CASRTFSGANVLTF.

V gene TRBV5-5 combines with J gene TRBJ1-2; the match to TRBD1 covers 9 bases. The CDR3 runs 14 residues. Per the germline V gene, CDR1 is SGHKS and CDR2 is YYEKEE (reference sequence). V lost 4 bases and J lost 3; bases outside the gene matches: 4. The CDR3 region has the DNA TGTGCCAGCAGCCCCGGGGACAGGGACTATGGCTACACCTTC. Translation gives CASSPGDRDYGYTF.

This chain connects TRBV6-2 or TRBV6-3 to TRBJ1-1; no definite D call. V shed 4 bases and J shed 5 bases, with 17 bases lying between them. The CDR3 sequence is 15 residues long. Germline V gene lookup returns CDR1 MNHEY and CDR2 SVGEGT. CDR3 protein: CASSFLRNTGTEAFF. The CDR3 nucleotides read TGTGCCAGCAGTTTCCTCCGGAACACGGGGACTGAAGCTTTCTTT.

The chain carries TRBV5-5 and TRBJ2-3; 14 nucleotides agree with TRBD2. The CDR3 has 15 amino acids. CDR1 SGHKS and CDR2 YYEKEE come from the germline V gene (reference sequence). V lost 3 bases, J lost 6 bases, and 3 bases stayed unmatched. The CDR3 here is CASSSRLAGGDTQYF. Written as DNA, the CDR3 is TGTGCCAGCAGCTCCCGACTAGCGGGAGGGGATACGCAGTATTTT.

The V and J genes are TRBV6-5 and TRBJ2-7; 12 bases align to TRBD2. Germline V CDR1 and CDR2: MNHEY, SVGAGI. The ends lost 4 bases at V and 4 bases at J; junction bases unmatched: 5. This CDR3 is 15 amino acids long. The CDR3 bases are TGTGCCAGCAGTTCCCGGACTAGCGGGACATACGAGCAGTACTTC. Amino acids: CASSSRTSGTYEQYF.

This chain links TRBV28 with TRBJ1-5; TRBD1 matches at 8 bases. The length of the CDR3 is 16 residues. Germline loops: CDR1 MDHEN, CDR2 SYDVKM. Trimming cost V 5 bases and J 0 bases; bases outside gene matches: 6. The CDR3 DNA reads TGTGCCAGCAGTCCCAGGGGGCTTTATAGCAATCAGCCCCAGCATTTT. Translation: CASSPRGLYSNQPQHF.

The rearrangement uses TRBV28 and TRBJ1-2; D perhaps matches TRBD1 (6 bases). Germline V gives CDR1 MDHEN, CDR2 SYDVKM. The V gene lost 4 bases and the J gene lost 2 bases, with 17 bases spanning the gap. This CDR3 has 16 residues. CDR3 sequence reads: CASSYSPFTGNYGYTF. CDR3 coding DNA: TGTGCCAGCAGTTACAGTCCCTTTACAGGGAACTATGGCTACACCTTC.

In its sample, this clone was seen once. The chain employs TRBV4-2 and TRBJ2-7; 8 bases are shared with TRBD2. The V gene end was trimmed by 3 bases and the J gene end by 0 bases; junction bases not matched to a gene: 10. The CDR3 loop spans 17 amino acids. Per germline, CDR1 LGHNA and CDR2 YNFKEQ. Written as DNA, the CDR3 is TGTGCCAGCAGCCACCAGCGGGAGTATACCCTCTCCTACGAGCAGTACTTC. It specifies CASSHQREYTLSYEQYF.

This clone has only one observation. The J gene is TRBJ1-2, the V gene TRBV2; weak D call: TRBD1 (6 bases). The germline CDR1 and CDR2 sequences are SNHLY and FYNNEI. V dropped 2 bases and J dropped 8 bases, with 15 bases sitting between them. The CDR3 contains 14 residues. The CDR3: CASSEISPGDGYTF. The CDR3 DNA reads as TGTGCCAGCAGTGAAATTTCTCCAGGGGACGGCTACACCTTC.

The V gene is TRBV5-1, the J gene TRBJ2-3, with D uncertain. The CDR3 runs to 11 residues. The V and J ends lost 4 bases and 6 bases respectively, with 6 bases between them. Per germline, CDR1 SGHRS and CDR2 YFSETQ. CDR3 protein: CASSLRDTQYF. CDR3 DNA: TGCGCCAGCAGCCTCCGGGATACGCAGTATTTT.

J is TRBJ2-7 and V is TRBV19; TRBD1 is a possible D gene (6 bases). The germline V gene encodes CDR1 LNHDA and CDR2 SQIVND (reference sequence). Between the trimmed V and J ends, which lost 1 base and 2 bases, there was a span of 12 bases. The CDR3 has 15 amino acids. The CDR3 nucleotides are TGTGCCAGTAGTATAGCGCAGGGGATCACCTACGAGCAGTACTTC. It is translated as CASSIAQGITYEQYF.

The V call is TRBV4-2, the J call TRBJ2-7; D is possibly TRBD1 (6 bases). V gave up 0 bases and J gave up 3 bases, with 15 bases separating them. Germline CDR1 reads LGHNA; CDR2 reads YNFKEQ. The CDR3 extends over 16 amino acids. DNA for the CDR3: TGTGCCAGCAGCCAAGAGGAAGGGGGACCTCACTACGAGCAGTACTTC. It yields the protein CASSQEEGGPHYEQYF.

The gene calls are TRBV30 and TRBJ1-4; tentatively, D is TRBD1 (6 bases). CDR3 size: 14 residues. V lost 1 base and J lost 8, with 14 bases in between. In germline, CDR1 is GTSNPN, CDR2 SVGIG (reference sequence). The CDR3 DNA reads TGTGCCTGGAGTGCCGCAGGGGTGGAAGAAAAACTGTTTTTT. Translated: CAWSAAGVEEKLFF.

J is TRBJ1-5 and V is TRBV19; 8 positions agree with TRBD1. V shed 5 bases and J 7 bases; nucleotides not matched to a gene: 7. Germline values: CDR1 LNHDA, CDR2 SQIVND (reference sequence). CDR3 length: 14 amino acids. CDR3 in amino acids: CASSFGQGRQPQHF. The CDR3 DNA reads as TGTGCCAGTAGTTTTGGACAGGGACGACAGCCCCAGCATTTT.

This clone was found once. CDR3 nucleotide sequence: TGTGCCAGCAGGCCCATCCCAGCAGGGGAATATTCACCCCTCCACTTT. Translated: CASRPIPAGEYSPLHF. The V and J genes are TRBV11-2 and TRBJ1-6; D is possibly TRBD1 (6 bases). The CDR3 sequence is 16 residues long. The V end was cut by 6 bases, the J end by 8 bases, with 20 bases between. Germline CDR1 and CDR2: SGHAT and FQNNGV.